What follows are 16 T cell receptor beta chains derived from one specimen sequenced in a study of blood T cell repertoires in COVID-19. The assay was immunoSEQ multiplex PCR, and TCRdb's table has in-frame clones only and misses some. The sample lists around 130,000 clones, about four fifths occurring once. The specimen was peripheral blood. These receptors came from a woman in her seventies with acute or convalescent COVID-19.

The chain combines TRBV4-3 with TRBJ2-1, with D perhaps TRBD1 (6 bases). CDR3 length: 16 amino acids. Germline CDR1 is LGHNA and CDR2 is YSLEER. Trimming left V 5 bases short and J 6 bases short, with 20 bases between. CDR3 DNA: TGCGCCAGCAGCTTACGCCTGGACAGAAACTTCAATGAGCAGTTCTTC. This encodes CASSLRLDRNFNEQFF.

The V call is TRBV19, the J call TRBJ2-5; perhaps TRBD2 as D (5 bases). Germline lookup yields CDR1 LNHDA and CDR2 SQIVND (reference sequence). The CDR3 length is 14 residues. V was pared by 6 bases and J by 4 bases, with 15 bases between. The CDR3 DNA sequence: TGTGCCAGTAGATCCCCCGGACTTACAGAGACCCAGTACTTC. Translating it yields CASRSPGLTETQYF.

The chain uses TRBV11-2 and TRBJ1-1; D unclear. V was pared by 3 bases and J by 7 bases, with 15 bases between. Per the germline V gene, CDR1 is SGHAT and CDR2 is FQNNGV. This CDR3 has 14 amino acids. Here the CDR3 reads CASSFLSAENEAFF. The DNA for the CDR3 is TGTGCCAGCAGCTTCCTTTCGGCGGAGAATGAAGCTTTCTTT.

The V gene is TRBV24-1, the J gene TRBJ2-7; tentative D call: TRBD1 (5 bases). Trimming cost V 5 bases and J 0 bases, with 25 bases left between them. The CDR3 extends over 19 amino acids. Germline V gene sequence: CDR1 KGHDR, CDR2 SFDVKD. In DNA, the CDR3 is TGTGCCACCAGTGTTCGAATCTCCCTTGTGGGGCTAATCTCCTACGAGCAGTACGTC. It is translated as CATSVRISLVGLISYEQYV.

This clone was recorded once. The chain combines TRBV11-3 with TRBJ2-3, with 9 bases aligning to TRBD1. The CDR3 length is 16 residues. Germline lookup yields CDR1 SGHNT and CDR2 YENEEA. V lost 0 bases and J lost 5; bases outside the gene matches: 6. The CDR3 sequence: CASSLEGTGSGDTQYF. The CDR3 region has the DNA TGTGCCAGCAGCTTAGAGGGGACAGGGTCGGGAGATACGCAGTATTTT.

The V call is TRBV6-5, the J call TRBJ1-1; weak D call: TRBD1 (5 bases). CDR3 length: 13 amino acids. V lost 10 bases and J 2 bases, leaving 14 bases between the germline ends. Per the germline V gene, CDR1 is MNHEY and CDR2 is SVGAGI. The CDR3: CATRGVGNTEAFF. The CDR3 DNA reads as TGTGCCACCCGGGGGGTGGGTAACACTGAAGCTTTCTTT.

This chain joins TRBV3-1 (or the pseudogene TRBV3-2) and TRBJ1-1, with TRBD1 as a possible D gene (5 bases). V was shortened by 4 bases and J by 5 bases, with 11 bases between the two germline ends. Germline V lookup: CDR1 LGHDT, CDR2 YNNKEL (reference sequence). The CDR3 is 13 amino acids. DNA of the CDR3: TGTGCCAGCAGCCGACAGCATGGAACTGAAGCTTTCTTT. Encoded protein: CASSRQHGTEAFF.

The rearrangement joins TRBV6-2 or TRBV6-3 to TRBJ2-2; D may be TRBD1 (5 bases). This CDR3 is 15 amino acids long. Looked up from germline, CDR1 is MNHEY and CDR2 is SVGEGT. Trimming stripped 5 bases from V and 7 bases from J, with 17 bases between. DNA of the CDR3: TGTGCCAGCAGTGTCAGGGTTGAGTTCATCGGGGAGCTGTTTTTT. It codes for CASSVRVEFIGELFF.

The chain joins TRBV6-2 or TRBV6-3 to TRBJ2-5, with 12 bases that match TRBD2. Germline CDR1 is MNHEY and CDR2 is SVGEGT. J lost 5 bases, V lost 5 bases, and 6 bases had no gene match. The CDR3 consists of 15 residues. The CDR3, as DNA: TGTGCCAGCAGTACGCGACTAGCGGGGGTTGAGACCCAGTACTTC. Protein: CASSTRLAGVETQYF.

V is TRBV2 and J is TRBJ1-5, with a weak D call TRBD1 (5 bases). The germline V and J ends were trimmed by 4 bases and 7 bases, with 23 bases remaining between them. Germline V gene lookup returns CDR1 SNHLY and CDR2 FYNNEI. This CDR3 comprises 17 residues. Here the CDR3 DNA reads TGTGCCAGCAGTGTGCTACCGGGCGCGGGGGTAGAGCAGCCCCAGCATTTT. Translating it yields CASSVLPGAGVEQPQHF. The full variable domain, in which reference TRBV2 and TRBJ1-5 provide the parts outside the CDR3, is EPEVTQTPSHQVTQMGQEVILRCVPISNHLYFYWYRQILGQKVEFLVSFYNNEISEKSEIFDDQFSVERPDGSNFTLKIRSTKLEDSAMYFCASSVLPGAGVEQPQHFGDGTRLSIL.

This chain links TRBV11-3 with TRBJ2-5; unclear D gene. The CDR3 spans 15 residues. CDR1 SGHNT and CDR2 YENEEA come from the germline V gene. Deletions cut 1 base from V and 1 base from J, with 10 bases between. The DNA of the CDR3 is TGTGCCAGCAGCTTAGGAGGTTCTATCCAAGAGACCCAGTACTTC. Protein sequence: CASSLGGSIQETQYF.

The chain carries TRBV15 and TRBJ1-1; a possible D gene is TRBD1 (5 bases). Per the germline V gene, CDR1 is LNHNV and CDR2 is YYDKDF (reference sequence). CDR3 length equals 15 residues. Trimming left V 2 bases short and J 0 bases short, with 10 bases between. The CDR3, as DNA: TGTGCCACCAGCAGACCACAGGCTATGAACACTGAAGCTTTCTTT. Encoded protein: CATSRPQAMNTEAFF. Variable domain in full (rest from reference TRBV15 and TRBJ1-1): DAMVIQNPRYQVTQFGKPVTLSCSQTLNHNVMYWYQQKSSQAPKLLFHYYDKDFNNEADTPDNFQSRRPNTSFCFLDIRSPGLGDTAMYLCATSRPQAMNTEAFFGQGTRLTVV.

The chain recombines TRBV12-3 or TRBV12-4 with TRBJ1-1; the D gene is possibly TRBD1 (6 bases). Trimming stripped 3 bases from V and 2 bases from J, with 7 bases between. The CDR3 is made up of 13 amino acids. The CDR3 reads CASSLGANTEAFF. The CDR3 DNA reads TGTGCCAGCAGTTTGGGGGCAAACACTGAAGCTTTCTTT.

The genes are TRBV19 and TRBJ2-7; the match to TRBD2 covers 10 bases. Unmatched junction bases numbered 11, after V lost 4 bases and J lost 5 bases. Germline V gene data show CDR1 as LNHDA and CDR2 as SQIVND (reference sequence). This CDR3 comprises 16 residues. CDR3 sequence reads: CASSNGLAGDHNEQYF. The CDR3 DNA reads as TGTGCCAGTAGTAACGGGCTAGCGGGGGACCACAACGAGCAGTACTTC.

CDR3 bases: TGTGCCAGCAGCCTAGACTACCAACGCGGATATACGCAGTATTTT. Amino acids: CASSLDYQRGYTQYF. The V call is TRBV9, the J call TRBJ2-3; possible D gene TRBD2, 5 bases. The CDR3 loop spans 15 amino acids. CDR1 is SGDLS and CDR2 is YYNGEE in the germline V gene. The germline V and J ends were trimmed by 4 bases and 7 bases, with 19 bases remaining between them.

V usage is TRBV7-2 and J usage is TRBJ1-3; D unresolved. The V and J ends lost 5 bases and 4 bases respectively, with 9 bases between them. Germline-derived CDR1 and CDR2 are SGHTA and FQGNSA. This CDR3 comprises 13 residues. For the CDR3, the DNA is TGTGCCAGCAGCCCGGGGTGGGGAAACACCATATATTTT. Translation: CASSPGWGNTIYF.